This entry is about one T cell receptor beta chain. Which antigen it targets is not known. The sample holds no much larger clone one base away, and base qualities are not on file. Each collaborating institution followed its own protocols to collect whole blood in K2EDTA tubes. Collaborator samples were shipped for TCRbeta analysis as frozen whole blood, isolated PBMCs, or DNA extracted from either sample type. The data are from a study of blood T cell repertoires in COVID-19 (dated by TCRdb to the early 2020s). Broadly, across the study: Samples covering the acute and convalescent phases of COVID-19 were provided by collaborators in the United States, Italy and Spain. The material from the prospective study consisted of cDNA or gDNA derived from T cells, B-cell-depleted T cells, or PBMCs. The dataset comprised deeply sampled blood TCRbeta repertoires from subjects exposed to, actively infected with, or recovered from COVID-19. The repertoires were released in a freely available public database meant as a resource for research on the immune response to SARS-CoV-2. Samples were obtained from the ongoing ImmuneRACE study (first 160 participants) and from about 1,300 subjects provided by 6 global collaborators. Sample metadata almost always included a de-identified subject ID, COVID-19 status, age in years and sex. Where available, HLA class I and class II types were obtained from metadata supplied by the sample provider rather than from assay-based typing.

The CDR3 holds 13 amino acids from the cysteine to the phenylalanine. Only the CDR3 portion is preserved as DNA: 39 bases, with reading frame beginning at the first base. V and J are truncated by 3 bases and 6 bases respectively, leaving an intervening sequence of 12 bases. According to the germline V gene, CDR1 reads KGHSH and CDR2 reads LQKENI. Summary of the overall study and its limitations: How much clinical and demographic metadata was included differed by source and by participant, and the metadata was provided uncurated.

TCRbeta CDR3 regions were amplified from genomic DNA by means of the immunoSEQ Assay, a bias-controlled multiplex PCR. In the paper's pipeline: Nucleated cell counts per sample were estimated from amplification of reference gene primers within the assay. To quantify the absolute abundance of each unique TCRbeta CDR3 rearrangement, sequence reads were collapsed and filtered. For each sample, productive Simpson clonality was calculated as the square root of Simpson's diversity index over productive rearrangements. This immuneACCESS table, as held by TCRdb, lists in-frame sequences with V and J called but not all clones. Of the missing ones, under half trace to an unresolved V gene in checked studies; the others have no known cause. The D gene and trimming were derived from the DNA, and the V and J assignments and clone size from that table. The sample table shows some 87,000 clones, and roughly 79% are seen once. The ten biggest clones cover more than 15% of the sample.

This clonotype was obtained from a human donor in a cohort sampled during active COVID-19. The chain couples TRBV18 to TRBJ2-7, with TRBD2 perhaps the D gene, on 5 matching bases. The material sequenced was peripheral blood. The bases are TGTGCCAGCTCACCGCCATTGGGGAGCGAGCAGTACTTC. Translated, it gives CASSPPLGSEQYF.